Presented here are 3 T cell receptor beta chains from one specimen sequenced in a study of CXCR3-negative and CXCR3-positive naive CD8 T cells. cDNA libraries for TRB were generated by 5' RACE incorporating UMI labels. One entry per CDR3 protein, without DNA, is what TCRdb gives after re-calling the 5' RACE reads. The sample has 65,000 to 85,000 distinct CDR3 sequences. Sequenced: naive CXCR3- CD8+ T cells from blood. This sample's subset: CD45RO-CCR7+CD27+CD95- naive CD8+ T cells lacking CXCR3 (TNR3-). The receptors were gathered from a human donor in good health. Some clones in this sample may be carry-over from other donors' samples.

This clonotype is called medium-sized based on its frequency. This chain joins TRBV6-2 or TRBV6-3 and TRBJ1-6; TCRdb proposes TRBD1, but this gene call is untestable without DNA. The germline V gene encodes CDR1 MNHEY and CDR2 SVGEGT. The CDR3 has 16 amino acids. Here the CDR3 reads CASSSPGQGDNSPLHF.

The V call is TRBV7-2, the J call TRBJ1-1. The germline gives CDR1 SGHTA, CDR2 FQGNSA. The CDR3 totals 13 residues. CDR3 residues: CASRLEGYTEAFF. Using reference TRBV7-2 and TRBJ1-1 for the parts outside the CDR3, the full variable domain is GAGVSQSPSNKVTEKGKDVELRCDPISGHTALYWYRQSLGQGLEFLIYFQGNSAPDKSGLPSDRFSAERTGGSVSTLTIQRTQQEDSAVYLCASRLEGYTEAFFGQGTRLTVV.

This sequence joins TRBV12-3 or TRBV12-4 and TRBJ2-3; TCRdb names TRBD2, which stays unverified in the absence of DNA. The CDR3 length is 15 residues. CDR3: CASRGTSGNRDTQYF.